This T cell receptor (beta chain) derives from a study of blood T cell repertoires in COVID-19. Trimming left V 1 base short and J 6 bases short, with 13 bases between. The CDR3 extends over 15 amino acids. Germline V gene sequence: CDR1 SEHNR, CDR2 FQNEAQ (reference sequence). TCRdb keeps only in-frame clones here, not all; method: immunoSEQ multiplex PCR. The table includes roughly 380,000 clones, roughly 89% detected once. The rearrangement uses TRBV7-9 and TRBJ2-1, with TRBD2 as a possible D gene (6 bases). This receptor was taken from a woman aged 60-75 years with COVID-19, enrolled during active disease. The material sequenced was peripheral blood. CDR3 nucleotide sequence: TGTGCCAGCAGCTTAGTTCGACTAGGCCTCAATGAGCAGTTCTTC. The encoded protein is CASSLVRLGLNEQFF.